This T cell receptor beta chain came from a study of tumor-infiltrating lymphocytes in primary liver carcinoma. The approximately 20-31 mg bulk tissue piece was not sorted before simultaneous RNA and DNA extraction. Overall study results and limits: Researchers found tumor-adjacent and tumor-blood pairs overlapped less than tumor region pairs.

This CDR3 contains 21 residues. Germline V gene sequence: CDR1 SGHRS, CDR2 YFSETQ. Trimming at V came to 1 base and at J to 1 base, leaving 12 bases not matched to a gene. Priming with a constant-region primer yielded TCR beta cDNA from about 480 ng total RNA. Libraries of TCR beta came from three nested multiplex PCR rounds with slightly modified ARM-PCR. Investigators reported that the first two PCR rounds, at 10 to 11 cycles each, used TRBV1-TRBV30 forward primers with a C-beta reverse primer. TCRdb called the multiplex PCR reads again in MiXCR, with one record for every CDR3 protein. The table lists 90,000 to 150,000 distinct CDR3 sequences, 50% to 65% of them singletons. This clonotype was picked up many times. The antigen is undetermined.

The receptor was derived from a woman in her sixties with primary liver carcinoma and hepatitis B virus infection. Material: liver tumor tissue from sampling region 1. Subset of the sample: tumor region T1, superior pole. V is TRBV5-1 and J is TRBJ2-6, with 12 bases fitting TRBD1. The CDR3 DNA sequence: TGCGCCAGCAGCTTGTTTGCGGGGACAGGGGGCTCAGGATCTGGGGCCAACGTCCTGACTTTC. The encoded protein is CASSLFAGTGGSGSGANVLTF.